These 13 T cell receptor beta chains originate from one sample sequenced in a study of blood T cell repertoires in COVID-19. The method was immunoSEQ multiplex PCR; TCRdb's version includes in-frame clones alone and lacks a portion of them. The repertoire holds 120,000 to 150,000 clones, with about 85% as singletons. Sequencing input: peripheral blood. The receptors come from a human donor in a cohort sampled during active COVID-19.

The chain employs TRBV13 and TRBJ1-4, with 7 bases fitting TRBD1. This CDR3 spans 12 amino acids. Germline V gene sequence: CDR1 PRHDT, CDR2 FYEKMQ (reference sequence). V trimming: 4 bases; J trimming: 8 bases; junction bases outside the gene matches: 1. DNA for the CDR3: TGTGCCAGCAGCTCCAGGGGGGAAAAACTGTTTTTT. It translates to CASSSRGEKLFF.

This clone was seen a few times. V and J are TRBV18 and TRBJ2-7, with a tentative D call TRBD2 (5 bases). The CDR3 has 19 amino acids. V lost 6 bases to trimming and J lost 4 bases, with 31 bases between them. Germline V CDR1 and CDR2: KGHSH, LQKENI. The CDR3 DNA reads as TGTGCCAGCTCTCTTGAGACCGCAGTAGACTACAGTCCTGCGTACGAGCAGTACTTC. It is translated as CASSLETAVDYSPAYEQYF.

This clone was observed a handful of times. In DNA, the CDR3 is TGTGCCAGCAGCATGACAGGCGTGGAGACCCAGTACTTC. Translating gives CASSMTGVETQYF. The chain uses TRBV5-4 and TRBJ2-5; TRBD1 is a possible D gene (6 bases). Germline loops: CDR1 SGHNT, CDR2 YYREEE (reference sequence). CDR3 size: 13 residues. V was shortened by 4 bases and J by 5 bases, with 12 bases between the two germline ends.

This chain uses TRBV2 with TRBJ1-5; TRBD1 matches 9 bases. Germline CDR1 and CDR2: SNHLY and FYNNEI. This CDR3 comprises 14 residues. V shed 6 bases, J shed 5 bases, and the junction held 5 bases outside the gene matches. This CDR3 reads CASSWTGVDQPQHF. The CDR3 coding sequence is TGTGCCAGCAGCTGGACAGGGGTCGATCAGCCCCAGCATTTT.

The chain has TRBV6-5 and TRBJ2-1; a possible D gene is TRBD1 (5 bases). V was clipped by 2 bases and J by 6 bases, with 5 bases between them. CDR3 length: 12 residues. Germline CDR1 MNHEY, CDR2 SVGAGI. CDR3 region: CASSYRGNEQFF. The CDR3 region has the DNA TGTGCCAGCAGTTACAGGGGCAATGAGCAGTTCTTC.

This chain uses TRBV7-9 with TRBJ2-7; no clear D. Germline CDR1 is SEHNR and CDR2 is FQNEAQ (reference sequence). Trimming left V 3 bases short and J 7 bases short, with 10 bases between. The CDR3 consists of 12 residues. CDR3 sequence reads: CASSFQSGEQYF. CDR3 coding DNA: TGTGCCAGCAGCTTCCAGTCGGGTGAGCAGTACTTC.

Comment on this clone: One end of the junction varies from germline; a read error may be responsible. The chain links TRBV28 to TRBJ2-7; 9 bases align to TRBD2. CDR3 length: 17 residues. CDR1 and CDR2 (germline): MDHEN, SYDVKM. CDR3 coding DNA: TGTGCCAGCAGTTTATACGAGGGGGTAGCGGGAGCATACTACTCTTCCTTC. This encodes CASSLYEGVAGAYYSSF.

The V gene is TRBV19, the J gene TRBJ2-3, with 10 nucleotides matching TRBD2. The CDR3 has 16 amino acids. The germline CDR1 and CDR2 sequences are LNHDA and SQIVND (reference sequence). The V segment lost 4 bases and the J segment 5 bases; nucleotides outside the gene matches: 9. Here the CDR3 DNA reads TGTGCCAGTAGTACCCCGGCTAGCGGGAGCTTAGATACGCAGTATTTT. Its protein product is CASSTPASGSLDTQYF.

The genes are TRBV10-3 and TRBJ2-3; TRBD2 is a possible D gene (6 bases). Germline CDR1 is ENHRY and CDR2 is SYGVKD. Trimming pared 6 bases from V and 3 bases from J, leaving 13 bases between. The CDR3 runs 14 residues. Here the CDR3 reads CAIRDSRGTDTQYF. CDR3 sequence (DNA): TGTGCCATCAGGGACTCCCGGGGGACAGATACGCAGTATTTT.

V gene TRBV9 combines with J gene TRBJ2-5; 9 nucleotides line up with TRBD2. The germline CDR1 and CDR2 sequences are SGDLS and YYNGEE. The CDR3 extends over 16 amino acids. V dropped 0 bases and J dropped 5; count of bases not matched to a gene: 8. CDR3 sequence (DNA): TGTGCCAGCAGCGTAGGAGCGGGAGGAGGAGGTGAGACCCAGTACTTC. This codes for CASSVGAGGGGETQYF.

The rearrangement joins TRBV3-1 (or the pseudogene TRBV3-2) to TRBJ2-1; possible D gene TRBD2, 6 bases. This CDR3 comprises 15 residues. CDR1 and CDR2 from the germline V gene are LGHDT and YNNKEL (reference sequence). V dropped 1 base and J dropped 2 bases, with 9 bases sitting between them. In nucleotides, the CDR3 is TGTGCCAGCAGCCAAGGTCGGGGGACCTACAATGAGCAGTTCTTC. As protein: CASSQGRGTYNEQFF.

CDR3 DNA: TGTGCCAGCAGCCGGCCAGGACAGGGGCTGCATCGCGGTTCCTACGAGCAGTACTTC. This encodes CASSRPGQGLHRGSYEQYF. V usage is TRBV28 and J usage is TRBJ2-7, with 9 bases that match TRBD1. CDR1 and CDR2 (germline): MDHEN, SYDVKM. Trimming cost V 6 bases and J 1 base; bases outside gene matches: 19. CDR3 length equals 19 residues.

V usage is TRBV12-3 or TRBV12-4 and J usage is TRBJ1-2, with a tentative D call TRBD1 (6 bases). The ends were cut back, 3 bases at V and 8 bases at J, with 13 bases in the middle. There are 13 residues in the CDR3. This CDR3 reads CASSFRRGLGYTF. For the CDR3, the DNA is TGTGCCAGCAGTTTCCGCAGGGGCCTGGGCTACACCTTC.